This is a list of T cell receptor beta chains from one sample in a study of vaccination effects on CD4 cells after COVID-19. Libraries were prepared by immunoSEQ multiplex PCR; TCRdb keeps only in-frame clonotypes and omits some of them. The repertoire has approximately 40,000 clones, around 75% of them found once; the top ten carry about 35%. Which antigens these TCRs recognize remains unknown. Sample: CD4+ T cells from PBMCs cultured with a peptide pool, taken before COVID-19 vaccination. Every receptor here comes from a human donor who had a prior SARS-CoV-2 infection. CDR3s include the opening cysteine and the closing phenylalanine or tryptophan. Each record gives: clone size, D gene, J gene, V gene, CDR3 DNA, CDR3 protein. A D gene is named only where the DNA matches it firmly. Rows give clone size only sometimes, using once, few, many, or a class for an expanded clone.

>NA|NA|TRBJ2-5|TRBV5-1
TGCGCCAGCAGCTTACTGGGGCGGGAGACCCAGTACTTC
CASSLLGRETQYF
>NA|NA|TRBJ2-7|TRBV7-2
TGTGCCAGCAGCTTAGAACCTACTAGGCACGAGCAGTACTTC
CASSLEPTRHEQYF
>NA|NA|TRBJ2-3|TRBV5-1
TGCGCCAGCAGCCTAGAGAGCACAGATACGCAGTATTTT
CASSLESTDTQYF
>NA|NA|TRBJ1-1|TRBV21-1
TGTGCCAGCAGCCCGGACGGTGGGAACACTGAAGCTTTCTTT
CASSPDGGNTEAFF
>NA|NA|TRBJ1-1|TRBV5-4
TGTGCCAGCAGCTTCACAGGGCTTTACACTGAAGCTTTCTTT
CASSFTGLYTEAFF
>NA|NA|TRBJ1-1|TRBV6-4
TGTGCCAGCAGTACTGAGGGCGGCACTGAAGCTTTCTTT
CASSTEGGTEAFF
>NA|NA|TRBJ2-3|TRBV11-3
TGTGCCAGCAGCTGGGGGGTCACAGATACGCAGTATTTT
CASSWGVTDTQYF
>NA|TRBD2|TRBJ2-5|TRBV19
TGTGCCAGTAGTTCCGGGGTAGCGGGCACCCAAGAGACCCAGTACTTC
CASSSGVAGTQETQYF
>NA|TRBD1|TRBJ1-5|TRBV19
TGTGCCAGTAGTGTAGACAGGGGCGGGGTGGCCCAGCATTTT
CASSVDRGGVAQHF
>NA|NA|TRBJ1-1|TRBV27
TGTGCCAGCCGCAGGCCGAACACTGAAGCTTTCTTT
CASRRPNTEAFF
>NA|TRBD2|TRBJ2-2|TRBV6-5
TGTGCCAGCAGGGATACTAGCGACGGGGAGCTGTTTTTT
CASRDTSDGELFF
>NA|TRBD1|TRBJ2-3|TRBV3-1/TRBV3-2
TGTGCCAGCAGACAGGGGGGATTCTCCGATACGCAGTATTTT
CASRQGGFSDTQYF
>NA|TRBD1|TRBJ2-6|TRBV16
TGTGCCAGCAGACCCAGACAGGGTTCTGGGGCCAACGTCCTGACTTTC
CASRPRQGSGANVLTF
>NA|TRBD1|TRBJ2-3|TRBV14
TGTGCCAGCAGCCAAGCCCCCCCGGGACAGGGTATGGATACGCAGTATTTT
CASSQAPPGQGMDTQYF
>NA|NA|TRBJ1-2|TRBV5-6
TGTGCCAGCAGCGGTAGGCTTAAACAGGGAGGCTATGGCTACACCTTC
CASSGRLKQGGYGYTF
>NA|NA|TRBJ2-7|TRBV21-1
TGTGCCAGCAGCAATACAGGGGGCGCACTATCCTACGAGCAGTACTTC
CASSNTGGALSYEQYF
>NA|TRBD1|TRBJ2-5|TRBV6-2/TRBV6-3
TGTGCCAGCAGTTACGACAGGGGGCGCGAGACCCAGTACTTC
CASSYDRGRETQYF
>once|NA|TRBJ1-3|TRBV9
TGTGCCAGCAGCGTAGGGGGAATCTCTGGAAACACCATATATTTT
CASSVGGISGNTIYF
>few|NA|TRBJ1-2|TRBV5-6
TGTGCCAGCAGCTTGGGCCTCTATGGCTACACCTTC
CASSLGLYGYTF
>NA|TRBD1|TRBJ1-2|TRBV9
TGTGCCAGCAGCGTGCTCGGGACAGGGGGCGGGGGCTACACCTTC
CASSVLGTGGGGYTF
>NA|TRBD1|TRBJ1-3|TRBV7-2
TGTGCCAGCAGCTTAGTGGGACAGGGTACTGGAAACACCATATATTTT
CASSLVGQGTGNTIYF
>few|TRBD1|TRBJ1-1|TRBV18
TGTGCCAGCTCAGTTACCCCGGGACAGGGGTTGGAAGCTTTCTTT
CASSVTPGQGLEAFF
>NA|NA|TRBJ2-2|TRBV7-3
TGTGCCAGCAGCTCGCAGGGTACGAACACCGGGGAGCTGTTTTTT
CASSSQGTNTGELFF
>NA|NA|TRBJ1-6|TRBV19
TGTGCCAGTAGTTTCAGCTCCTATAATTCACCCCTCCACTTT
CASSFSSYNSPLHF
>NA|TRBD1|TRBJ2-7|TRBV7-9
TGTGCCAGCACTCGGACAGGGGTCAACGAGCAGTACTTC
CASTRTGVNEQYF
>NA|TRBD1|TRBJ2-2|TRBV15
TGTGCCACCAGCAGAGATATAAGAACAGGGGCCGGGGAGCTGTTTTTT
CATSRDIRTGAGELFF
>NA|NA|TRBJ1-4|TRBV7-2
TGTGCCAGCAGCTTCGGTTTGGGGGAAAAACTGTTTTTT
CASSFGLGEKLFF
>NA|NA|TRBJ1-6|TRBV5-1
TGCGCCAGCAGCTTGGTCCCGGGTTCGGATAATTCACCCCTCCACTTT
CASSLVPGSDNSPLHF
>NA|TRBD1|TRBJ1-4|TRBV6-5
TGTGCCACCACCTCCGGGACAGGGAATGAAAAACTGTTTTTT
CATTSGTGNEKLFF
>NA|NA|TRBJ1-2|TRBV30
TGTGCCTGGAGTCGGCTCTATGGCTACACCTTC
CAWSRLYGYTF
>NA|NA|TRBJ1-2|TRBV9
TGTGCCAGCAGCGTAGGCCCAAGTGGTGGCTACACCTTC
CASSVGPSGGYTF
>NA|NA|TRBJ2-2|TRBV12-3/TRBV12-4
TGTGCCAGCACCAGTTCGAACACCGGGGAGCTGTTTTTT
CASTSSNTGELFF
>NA|TRBD2|TRBJ2-5|TRBV2
TGTGCCAGCAGTGCCGGGACTAGCGGCGCTGGGCAAGAGACCCAGTACTTC
CASSAGTSGAGQETQYF
>NA|TRBD2|TRBJ2-6|TRBV27
TGTGCCAGCAGTTTAATCCGGGGGGGTACCAACTCTGGGGCCAACGTCCTGACTTTC
CASSLIRGGTNSGANVLTF
>few|NA|TRBJ2-7|TRBV5-4
TGTGCCAGCAGCTTGGCCGGGGGGCTTAGGTACGAGCAGTACTTC
CASSLAGGLRYEQYF
>medium-sized|TRBD1|TRBJ2-7|TRBV28
TGTGCCAGCAGTATTTTACCGGGACAGGGGACCTACGAGCAGTACTTC
CASSILPGQGTYEQYF
>NA|TRBD2|TRBJ2-5|TRBV5-1
TGCGCCAGCAGCGTAACGGGACTAGCGGAGACCCAGTACTTC
CASSVTGLAETQYF
>NA|TRBD1|TRBJ1-6|TRBV2
TGTGCCAGCAGGCGATCACTCCGGGACAGGGAACAGGGGCGTTCACCCCTCCACTTT
CASRRSLRDREQGRSPLHF